Below, 26 T cell receptor beta chains from the same sample are listed, as sequenced in a study of blood T cell repertoires in COVID-19. The repertoire was sequenced with immunoSEQ multiplex PCR; TCRdb's copy has only in-frame clones and lacks some. Of 71,000 or so clones listed, approximately 80% are singletons. The sequencing sample was made of peripheral blood. The receptors were sampled from a man between 65 and 85 years old with acute or convalescent COVID-19.

The CDR3 is CASSFTRTSGLYEQYF. CDR3 sequence (DNA): TGCGCCAGCAGCTTTACCCGGACTAGCGGCTTGTACGAGCAGTACTTC. This sequence joins TRBV5-1 and TRBJ2-7, with 10 bases identical to TRBD2. CDR1 is SGHRS, CDR2 YFSETQ, per germline. V was clipped by 2 bases and J by 4 bases; unmatched bases: 9. The CDR3 totals 16 residues.

This clone has only one observation. This chain links TRBV3-1 (or the pseudogene TRBV3-2) with TRBJ2-7; TRBD2 aligns across 11 bases. From germline, CDR1 is LGHDT and CDR2 YNNKEL (reference sequence). The CDR3 loop spans 17 amino acids. The J segment lost 1 base and the V segment lost 0 bases, leaving 5 bases of the junction unmatched. The DNA of the CDR3 is TGTGCCAGCAGCCAAGAGCCTAGCGGGAGGTATTCCTACGAGCAGTACTTC. It translates to CASSQEPSGRYSYEQYF.

V usage is TRBV30 and J usage is TRBJ1-5, with 7 bases that match TRBD1. Germline CDR1 reads GTSNPN; CDR2 reads SVGIG (reference sequence). CDR3 size: 13 residues. After removal of 0 bases from V and 11 bases from J, the junction contained 7 bases not matched to a gene. The CDR3 loop reads CAWSVGQIDTQHF. In DNA form, the CDR3 reads TGTGCCTGGAGTGTGGGACAGATTGATACCCAGCATTTT.

The CDR3 sequence is CSAKLAGGPVEQFF. The CDR3 nucleotides read TGCAGCGCCAAACTAGCGGGAGGGCCGGTTGAGCAGTTCTTC. The V call is TRBV29-1, the J call TRBJ2-1; TRBD2 aligns across 13 bases. This CDR3 spans 14 amino acids. J gave up 9 bases and V 7 bases, and 9 bases lay outside the gene matches. In germline, CDR1 is SQVTM, CDR2 ANQGSEA.

The genes are TRBV27 and TRBJ2-7; TRBD2 matches 7 bases. The germline V gene has CDR1 MNHEY and CDR2 SMNVEV (reference sequence). V shed 7 bases and J 3 bases; nucleotides not matched to a gene: 9. The CDR3 length is 14 residues. The CDR3 is CASTPRWEGYEQYF. DNA of the CDR3: TGTGCCAGCACCCCTAGGTGGGAGGGCTACGAGCAGTACTTC.

The sample holds one count of this clone. The gene calls are TRBV7-6 and TRBJ2-7, with a tentative D call TRBD1 (6 bases). Trimming pared 1 base from V and 3 bases from J, leaving 13 bases between. CDR3 length equals 15 residues. Germline V gene data show CDR1 as SGHVS and CDR2 as FNYEAQ. Here the CDR3 reads CASSLGAGANYEQYF. CDR3 coding DNA: TGTGCCAGCAGCTTAGGAGCAGGGGCTAACTACGAGCAGTACTTC.

This rearrangement joins TRBV5-1 to TRBJ2-1, with a tentative D call TRBD1 (6 bases). V dropped 3 bases and J dropped 13 bases, with 20 bases sitting between them. Germline CDR1 SGHRS, CDR2 YFSETQ. The CDR3 is made up of 14 amino acids. CDR3 amino acids: CASSSDTGTTIQFF. CDR3 nucleotides: TGCGCCAGCAGCTCCGATACAGGGACGACAATACAGTTCTTC.

The chain uses TRBV10-3 and TRBJ2-7; D may be TRBD1 (6 bases). V lost 11 bases and J lost 4, with 12 bases in between. The CDR3 runs 11 residues. Per germline, CDR1 ENHRY and CDR2 SYGVKD. The DNA for the CDR3 is TGTGCCGGAGGACAGCAGTACGAGCAGTACTTC. It encodes CAGGQQYEQYF.

The genes are TRBV6-2 or TRBV6-3 and TRBJ2-7, with 12 bases aligning to TRBD2. Germline V gene data show CDR1 as MNHEY and CDR2 as SVGEGT. J lost 3 bases, V lost 6 bases, and 3 bases had no gene match. This CDR3 region has 14 residues. CDR3 nucleotide sequence: TGTGCCAGCAGCCCGACTAGCGGGAGCTACGAGCAGTACTTC. This sequence encodes CASSPTSGSYEQYF.

The rearrangement links TRBV18 to TRBJ1-4; 9 bases fit TRBD1. From germline, CDR1 is KGHSH and CDR2 LQKENI. The V segment lost 6 bases and the J segment 5 bases; nucleotides outside the gene matches: 1. The CDR3 extends over 13 amino acids. DNA of the CDR3: TGTGCCAGCTCGGACAGGGGAAATGAAAAACTGTTTTTT. This gives the protein CASSDRGNEKLFF.

The V and J genes are TRBV6-5 and TRBJ2-5; 11 nucleotides match TRBD2. The trim removed 8 bases at V and 5 bases at J, leaving 4 bases unmatched. This CDR3 spans 13 amino acids. Germline V gene lookup returns CDR1 MNHEY and CDR2 SVGAGI. This CDR3 reads CASGLAGGETQYF. The CDR3 DNA is TGTGCCAGCGGCTTAGCGGGAGGGGAGACCCAGTACTTC.

In its sample, this clone was seen many times. The chain combines TRBV27 with TRBJ1-2; TRBD1 might be the D (6 bases). Germline-derived CDR1 and CDR2 are MNHEY and SMNVEV (reference sequence). There are 15 residues in the CDR3. V shed 0 bases and J shed 0 bases, with 8 bases lying between them. In nucleotides, the CDR3 is TGTGCCAGCAGTTTATCCTGGACAGCTAACTATGGCTACACCTTC. Translating gives CASSLSWTANYGYTF.

The chain uses TRBV7-3 and TRBJ2-2, with D unresolved. Germline CDR1 reads SGHTA; CDR2 reads FQGTGA. V lost 4 bases to trimming and J lost 7 bases, with 4 bases between them. CDR3 size: 11 residues. This chain's CDR3 is CASSSDGELFF. The CDR3 nucleotides are TGTGCCAGCAGCTCAGACGGGGAGCTGTTTTTT. The full variable domain, with the rest looked up from reference TRBV7-3 and TRBJ2-2, is GAGVSQTPSNKVTEKGKYVELRCDPISGHTALYWYRQSLGQGPEFLIYFQGTGAADDSGLPNDRFFAVRPEGSVSTLKIQRTERGDSAVYLCASSSDGELFFGEGSRLTVL.

This chain uses TRBV4-2 with TRBJ2-2; TRBD2 is a possible D gene (5 bases). V was shortened by 3 bases and J by 3 bases, with 14 bases between the two germline ends. CDR3 length: 16 amino acids. Germline V gene sequence: CDR1 LGHNA, CDR2 YNFKEQ. CDR3 residues: CASSHPGEGYTGELFF. In nucleotides, the CDR3 is TGTGCCAGCAGCCATCCGGGTGAGGGCTACACCGGGGAGCTGTTTTTT.

V usage is TRBV5-5 and J usage is TRBJ1-1; TRBD1 matches at 9 bases. The CDR3 is 16 amino acids. The trim removed 2 bases at V and 1 base at J, leaving 6 bases unmatched. Germline-derived CDR1 and CDR2 are SGHKS and YYEKEE (reference sequence). The CDR3 protein is CASSLQGAQGNTEAFF. In nucleotides, the CDR3 is TGTGCCAGCAGCTTACAGGGGGCCCAGGGGAACACTGAAGCTTTCTTT.

This clone was observed a single time. The rearrangement uses TRBV24-1 and TRBJ2-1; a weak D match, TRBD1 (6 bases). Germline assignment: CDR1 KGHDR and CDR2 SFDVKD. Trimming stripped 1 base from V and 10 bases from J, with 10 bases between. This CDR3 spans 13 amino acids. As DNA, the CDR3 is TGTGCCACCAGTGATTTAAGACAGGCAGAGCAGTTCTTC. Translation gives CATSDLRQAEQFF.

The sample holds a few counts of this clone. The CDR3 nucleotides are TGTGCCAGCCTCGACAGATATAGCAATCAGCCCCAGCATTTT. Protein product: CASLDRYSNQPQHF. The chain carries TRBV19 and TRBJ1-5; tentative D call: TRBD1 (5 bases). V was cut by 9 bases and J by 0 bases, with 12 bases left in between. The CDR3 sequence is 14 residues long. CDR1 is LNHDA, CDR2 SQIVND, per germline (reference sequence).

The chain employs TRBV4-3 and TRBJ2-1; D uncertain. This CDR3 is 15 amino acids long. Germline V gives CDR1 LGHNA, CDR2 YSLEER. Trimming removed 0 bases at V and 7 bases at J, with 13 bases between. The CDR3 DNA follows: TGCGCCAGCAGCCAAGATGCGGCATCTACAAATGAGCAGTTCTTC. Protein sequence: CASSQDAASTNEQFF.

This rearrangement joins TRBV3-1 (or the pseudogene TRBV3-2) to TRBJ2-1; TRBD2 matches 7 bases. V shed 7 bases and J 4 bases; nucleotides not matched to a gene: 7. Looked up from germline, CDR1 is LGHDT and CDR2 is YNNKEL (reference sequence). This CDR3 is 14 amino acids long. This chain's CDR3 is CASTPSGPYNEQFF. As DNA, the CDR3 is TGTGCCAGCACCCCTAGCGGACCTTACAATGAGCAGTTCTTC.

This chain links TRBV5-6 with TRBJ2-7, with 7 bases matching TRBD2. The CDR3 is made up of 15 amino acids. The germline gives CDR1 SGHDT, CDR2 YYEEEE. With V trimmed by 0 bases and J by 6 bases, 9 bases remained unmatched. The CDR3 loop reads CASSLGGSWGGEQYF. The DNA of the CDR3 is TGTGCCAGCAGCTTGGGTGGCAGCTGGGGGGGCGAGCAGTACTTC. Looking up the rest from reference TRBV5-6 and TRBJ2-7 gives the full variable domain: DAGVTQSPTHLIKTRGQQVTLRCSPKSGHDTVSWYQQALGQGPQFIFQYYEEEERQRGNFPDRFSGHQFPNYSSELNVNALLLGDSALYLCASSLGGSWGGEQYFGPGTRLTVT.

The sample holds a few counts of this clone. This sample includes further DNA sequences coding for the same CDR3. The CDR3 nucleotides are TGTGCCAGCAGTTTTGGGACAGGCAATCAGCCCCAGCATTTT. It translates to CASSFGTGNQPQHF. The chain uses TRBV28 and TRBJ1-5; 7 nucleotides line up with TRBD1. V was pared by 3 bases and J by 2 bases, with 1 base of the junction left unmatched. The CDR3 is 14 amino acids. CDR1 is MDHEN, CDR2 SYDVKM, per germline.

This clone was seen only a few times. The same CDR3 also results from other DNA sequences found in this sample. The chain recombines TRBV28 with TRBJ1-6; D not certain. This CDR3 has 14 amino acids. Germline assignment: CDR1 MDHEN and CDR2 SYDVKM. Trimming shortened V by 6 bases and J by 0 bases, and 6 bases separated the two germline ends. CDR3 DNA sequence: TGTGCCAGCAGCCTCAGCTCCTATAATTCACCCCTCCACTTT. The encoded protein is CASSLSSYNSPLHF.

The chain links TRBV6-2 or TRBV6-3 to TRBJ1-2, with D possibly matching TRBD1 (5 bases). The CDR3 extends over 15 amino acids. Deletions cut 6 bases from V and 4 bases from J, with 18 bases between. Germline V gives CDR1 MNHEY, CDR2 SVGEGT. CDR3 loop: CASRPKPRGGYGYTF. The CDR3 DNA is TGTGCCAGCAGGCCTAAACCCCGGGGGGGCTATGGCTACACCTTC.

V gene TRBV18 combines with J gene TRBJ1-5, with D hard to call. CDR1 is KGHSH and CDR2 is LQKENI in the germline V gene. The V and J ends lost 6 bases and 3 bases respectively, with 9 bases between them. The CDR3 runs to 13 residues. The CDR3 DNA follows: TGTGCCAGCTCGCCCGGAGACAATCAGCCCCAGCATTTT. Translation gives CASSPGDNQPQHF.

This sequence joins TRBV7-8 and TRBJ2-7, with 10 bases aligning to TRBD2. Germline V lookup: CDR1 SGHVS, CDR2 FQNEAQ. CDR3 length: 16 residues. With 1 base clipped from V and 2 bases from J, the junction kept 5 bases outside the gene matches. CDR3: CASSLEGLAGAYEQYF. The CDR3 nucleotides are TGTGCCAGCAGCTTAGAAGGGCTAGCGGGAGCCTACGAGCAGTACTTC. The full variable domain, rest sourced from reference TRBV7-8 and TRBJ2-7, is GAGVSQSPRYKVAKRGQDVALRCDPISGHVSLFWYQQALGQGPEFLTYFQNEAQLDKSGLPSDRFFAERPEGSVSTLKIQRTQQEDSAVYLCASSLEGLAGAYEQYFGPGTRLTVT.

This clone was seen a handful of times. The rearrangement links TRBV21-1 to TRBJ2-5; TRBD2 is the table's D call, not checked against the DNA. TRBV21-1 is listed as a pseudogene. This CDR3 has 16 amino acids. CDR3 in DNA: TGTGCCAGCAGCAATCCGGGGCTAGCGGATCAAGAGACCCAGTACTTC. Its translation is CASSNPGLADQETQYF.